Below, 22 T cell receptor beta chains from the same sample are listed, as sequenced in a study of yellow fever vaccine responses in identical twins. MiXCR was run by TCRdb on the RT-PCR reads, yielding one entry per CDR3 protein. The data contain 2,000 to 2,500 distinct CDR3 sequences, under 90% of them singletons. The sequences come from T cells from blood (PBMCs), unsorted or a sorted subset (not recorded which), collected before or after yellow fever vaccination (not recorded which). Receptors originate from a woman aged 18-29 years who received the yellow fever vaccine.

This clonotype was seen more than once but under ten times. The rearrangement uses TRBV4-2 and TRBJ1-1; D not resolved. Trimming removed 0 bases from V and 2 bases from J, with 7 bases in between. Germline V gene lookup returns CDR1 LGHNA and CDR2 YNFKEQ. The CDR3 consists of 14 residues. CDR3 sequence reads: CASSQDHENTEAFF. The DNA of the CDR3 is TGTGCCAGCAGCCAAGATCATGAAAACACTGAAGCTTTCTTT.

The J gene is TRBJ1-4, the V gene TRBV12-3 or TRBV12-4; the D gene is possibly TRBD1 (6 bases). The V and J ends lost 6 bases and 2 bases respectively, with 10 bases between them. There are 14 residues in the CDR3. The chain's CDR3 is CASRPQGTNEKLFF. CDR3 coding DNA: TGTGCCAGCAGGCCTCAGGGGACTAATGAAAAACTGTTTTTT.

The chain is built from TRBV24-1 and TRBJ1-2, with D hard to call. The ends were cut back, 5 bases at V and 4 bases at J, with 10 bases in the middle. Germline lookup yields CDR1 KGHDR and CDR2 SFDVKD. This CDR3 is built from 13 residues. CDR3 nucleotides: TGTGCCACCAGTGGAAGGATGGGCTATGGCTACACCTTC. This gives the protein CATSGRMGYGYTF.

This clonotype was counted a few times. This chain joins TRBV4-1 and TRBJ2-5; D is unclear. The CDR3 extends over 14 amino acids. V was trimmed by 0 bases and J by 3 bases, leaving 8 bases between them. CDR1 MGHRA and CDR2 YSYEKL come from the germline V gene. The DNA of the CDR3 is TGCGCCAGCAGCCAAGAAGGCACGGAAGAGACCCAGTACTTC. Its protein product is CASSQEGTEETQYF.

The genes are TRBV3-1 and TRBJ1-2; D remains unclear. V lost 4 bases and J lost 0, with 12 bases in between. The CDR3 length is 15 residues. The germline CDR1 and CDR2 sequences are LGHDT and YNNKEL (reference sequence). The CDR3 spells CASSLRGNANYGYTF. The CDR3 bases are TGTGCCAGCAGCCTTCGAGGTAACGCTAACTATGGCTACACCTTC.

This clonotype was detected once. The DNA of the CDR3 is TGTGCCAGCAGCCCGACCGGGACTATGTCCGACAATGAGCAGTTCTTC. Residues: CASSPTGTMSDNEQFF. The chain is built from TRBV28 and TRBJ2-1; 7 nucleotides agree with TRBD2. Trimming at V came to 6 bases and at J to 5 bases, leaving 13 bases not matched to a gene. CDR3 length: 16 amino acids. CDR1 and CDR2 from the germline V gene are MDHEN and SYDVKM. The whole variable domain, remainder taken from reference TRBV28 and TRBJ2-1, is DVKVTQSSRYLVKRTGEKVFLECVQDMDHENMFWYRQDPGLGLRLIYFSYDVKMKEKGDIPEGYSVSREKKERFSLILESASTNQTSMYLCASSPTGTMSDNEQFFGPGTRLTVL.

The J gene is TRBJ2-1, the V gene TRBV4-1; D uncertain. The CDR3 contains 16 residues. From germline, CDR1 is MGHRA and CDR2 YSYEKL. V dropped 0 bases and J dropped 1 base, with 10 bases sitting between them. CDR3 residues: CASSQDELRSYNEQFF. Here the CDR3 DNA reads TGCGCCAGCAGCCAAGATGAGCTTCGGTCCTACAATGAGCAGTTCTTC.

The chain uses TRBV6-5 and TRBJ2-1; no definite D call. The germline gives CDR1 MNHEY, CDR2 SVGAGI. The V end was cut by 0 bases, the J end by 9 bases, with 3 bases between. There are 11 residues in the CDR3. Here the CDR3 reads CASSYSSEQFF. CDR3 sequence (DNA): TGTGCCAGCAGTTACTCGAGTGAGCAGTTCTTC.

This chain uses TRBV6-1 with TRBJ1-5; D unclear. Trimming left V 4 bases short and J 1 base short, with 11 bases between. The CDR3 spans 15 residues. Germline-derived CDR1 and CDR2 are MNHNS and SASEGT. The CDR3 DNA follows: TGTGCCAGCAGTGGGCTTGGGGTCAGCAATCAGCCCCAGCATTTT. This translates into CASSGLGVSNQPQHF.

The genes are TRBV29-1 and TRBJ2-1; 10 bases map to TRBD1. Per the germline V gene, CDR1 is SQVTM and CDR2 is ANQGSEA. V lost 7 bases to trimming and J lost 2 bases; unmatched junction nucleotides: 2. This CDR3 region has 13 residues. CDR3 nucleotide sequence: TGCAGCGCCGGGACAGGGGCCTACAATGAGCAGTTCTTC. This sequence encodes CSAGTGAYNEQFF.

J is TRBJ2-7 and V is TRBV11-1, with no clear D. Germline loops: CDR1 SGHAT, CDR2 FQDESV (reference sequence). This CDR3 has 16 residues. The V end was cut by 0 bases, the J end by 6 bases, with 18 bases between. The CDR3: CASSLAQAGSLFEQYF. The CDR3 DNA reads TGTGCCAGCAGCTTAGCGCAGGCCGGGTCCCTCTTCGAGCAGTACTTC.

This chain connects TRBV13 to TRBJ2-5, with 12 bases aligning to TRBD2. From germline, CDR1 is PRHDT and CDR2 FYEKMQ (reference sequence). This CDR3 has 16 residues. J lost 5 bases, V lost 6 bases, and 10 bases had no gene match. CDR3 in DNA: TGTGCCAGCAGTCCTACTAGCGGGGGGCCTGAGGAGACCCAGTACTTC. It encodes CASSPTSGGPEETQYF.

The V call is TRBV5-1, the J call TRBJ2-1; D not resolved. The CDR3 has 12 amino acids. Germline V lookup: CDR1 SGHRS, CDR2 YFSETQ. With 0 bases removed from V and 13 bases from J, the gap between germline ends came to 11 bases. The CDR3 region has the DNA TGCGCCAGCAGCTTGGGGGTCTTATACCAGTTCTTC. Amino acid sequence: CASSLGVLYQFF.

The V call is TRBV11-1, the J call TRBJ1-3, with D tentatively TRBD1 (6 bases). The CDR3 is made up of 16 amino acids. The V and J ends lost 2 bases and 3 bases respectively, with 14 bases between them. CDR1 SGHAT and CDR2 FQDESV come from the germline V gene (reference sequence). The CDR3 sequence is CASSLLDRIFGNTIYF. The CDR3 DNA is TGTGCCAGCAGCTTACTTGACAGGATCTTTGGAAACACCATATATTTT. The full variable domain, with the rest looked up from reference TRBV11-1 and TRBJ1-3, is EAEVAQSPRYKITEKSQAVAFWCDPISGHATLYWYRQILGQGPELLVQFQDESVVDDSQLPKDRFSAERLKGVDSTLKIQPAELGDSAMYLCASSLLDRIFGNTIYFGEGSWLTVV.

The CDR3 reads CASSPEVGTEAFF. As DNA, the CDR3 is TGTGCCAGCTCACCCGAGGTTGGCACTGAAGCTTTCTTT. This chain uses TRBV18 with TRBJ1-1; D is unclear. The germline V gene encodes CDR1 KGHSH and CDR2 LQKENI. The CDR3 loop spans 13 amino acids. Trimming pared 3 bases from V and 4 bases from J, leaving 9 bases between.

The chain links TRBV29-1 to TRBJ1-2, with D unresolved. The germline V and J ends were trimmed by 7 bases and 0 bases, with 12 bases remaining between them. The CDR3 contains 13 residues. Germline lookup yields CDR1 SQVTM and CDR2 ANQGSEA. CDR3 sequence reads: CSAKEFSNYGYTF. The CDR3 DNA reads as TGCAGCGCCAAGGAGTTCTCTAACTATGGCTACACCTTC.

A single count supports this clonotype. V usage is TRBV3-1 and J usage is TRBJ2-2; 8 nucleotides match TRBD1. Germline assignment: CDR1 LGHDT and CDR2 YNNKEL (reference sequence). Trimming cost V 1 base and J 5 bases; bases outside gene matches: 9. The CDR3 runs to 17 residues. The CDR3 coding sequence is TGTGCCAGCAGCCAAGGAATGACAGGGGTGTGGACCGGGGAGCTGTTTTTT. Protein: CASSQGMTGVWTGELFF.

The CDR3 DNA sequence: TGTGCCAGCAGGTCAGGGGGCACTGAAGCTTTCTTT. Amino acids: CASRSGGTEAFF. The chain combines TRBV12-3 or TRBV12-4 with TRBJ1-1; 7 bases are a match to TRBD1. The junction had 2 bases not matched to a gene; V was cut back by 6 bases and J by 4 bases. The CDR3 loop spans 12 amino acids.

This rearrangement joins TRBV7-2 to TRBJ1-1; possible D gene TRBD1, 5 bases. From germline, CDR1 is SGHTA and CDR2 FQGNSA. V was trimmed by 5 bases and J by 5 bases, leaving 24 bases between them. The CDR3 covers 17 residues. CDR3 nucleotide sequence: TGTGCCAGCAGCACATCCCCGGATGGCCAGTGGGGGACTGAAGCTTTCTTT. Residues: CASSTSPDGQWGTEAFF.

This clonotype was detected only once. V is TRBV1 and J is TRBJ2-1; the tabulated D call, TRBD1, remains unverified against the DNA. TRBV1 is shown as a pseudogene. The CDR3 totals 20 residues. The CDR3 region is CTSSQAGSGILPDSYNEQFF. The CDR3, as DNA: TGCACCAGCAGCCAAGCGGGTAGCGGCATTCTCCCGGACTCCTACAATGAGCAGTTCTTC.

CDR3 bases: TGCAGTGCTCCAGGGGGGGGTAAGCAGTACGTC. Translated, it gives CSAPGGGKQYV. The chain employs TRBV20-1 and TRBJ2-7; possibly TRBD1 or TRBD2 for D (7 bases each). This CDR3 contains 11 residues. The germline V gene encodes CDR1 DFQATT and CDR2 SNEGSKA (reference sequence). With 5 bases removed from V and 8 bases from J, the gap between germline ends came to 13 bases.

This sequence joins TRBV9 and TRBJ2-2, with TRBD2 identical over 8 bases. This CDR3 contains 15 residues. V lost 6 bases and J lost 0; bases outside the gene matches: 4. CDR1 is SGDLS, CDR2 YYNGEE, per germline. The CDR3 coding sequence is TGTGCCAGCAACGAAGCGGGGGCGAACACCGGGGAGCTGTTTTTT. As protein: CASNEAGANTGELFF.